This T cell receptor (beta chain) was identified in a study of cytomegalovirus exposure and HLA in healthy donors. The sample holds a few counts of this clone. Its antigen is undetermined. Overall study findings and caveats: The authors confirmed in vitro that a few CMV-associated chains were specific for CMV antigens. A later analysis found most CMV-associated TCR beta chains apparently HLA-restricted. Sequencing likely caused a cluster of highly shared sequence variants.

Germline values: CDR1 LGHNA, CDR2 YNFKEQ. V lost 0 bases and J lost 7; bases outside the gene matches: 9. This CDR3 is 16 amino acids long. PCR used 60 Vbeta primers and 13 Jbeta primers. TCRdb's copy holds only in-frame clones and misses some; the assay was immunoSEQ multiplex PCR. The sample yields more than 150,000 clones, 77% seen once. While unrecorded immune exposures were likely, the donors were nominally healthy when sampled. The chain is built from TRBV4-2 and TRBJ2-1; the match to TRBD1 covers 7 bases. The specimen was PBMCs. The receptor was derived from a man aged 18 to 29 in good health and CMV-seronegative. The CDR3 spells CASSQERQGFKNEQFF. The CDR3 nucleotides are TGTGCCAGCAGCCAAGAAAGACAGGGTTTTAAGAATGAGCAGTTCTTC.